This paragraph reports one T cell receptor (beta chain). Which antigen it targets is not known. The junction departs from the called germline gene at one end, perhaps through a read error. This entry belongs to a study of molecular identifiers for immune sequencing clone quantification (dated by TCRdb to the late 2010s). With respect to the entire study: For a replicate experiment, RNA from roughly 20,000 or 100,000 naive CD8 T cells was divided into five aliquots, and four of the five aliquots were sequenced. The study was a methods study using CD8 T cells to benchmark molecular-identifier clustering-based TCR repertoire sequencing (MIDCIRS) and TCR RNA copy counting.

Naive CD8 T cell libraries were made from around 18,000 to 910,000 sorted cells using 10%, 30% or 50% of purified RNA. Naive CD8 T cells, defined as CD8+CD4-CCR7+CD45RA+, were FACS-sorted into RLT Plus buffer on a BD FACSAria II. Detection sensitivity was tested by spiking Jurkat RNA equal to roughly nine TCR copies' worth into samples containing roughly 17,000-1,100,000 naive CD8 T cells. Enrichment of CD8 T cells was performed with RosetteSep CD8+ T Cell Enrichment Cocktail and Ficoll-Paque, after which ACK red cell lysis was carried out. The full study reports these points: When barcode sub-clustering was left out, chimeric consensus sequences inflated TCR diversity, with chimeras reaching as high as 47%. The naive libraries included spiked-in Jurkat TCR RNA (about 11 copies' worth), and this RNA is not part of the donor repertoire. A single cell's worth of spiked-in Jurkat TCR RNA was reported detectable even among under 1.1 million naive CD8 T cells. Modeling estimated about three recovered TCR RNA copies per cell, compared with about 10 by digital PCR, which implies roughly 29% capture efficiency. In CMV-specific effector cells, clones with more than 20 RNA copies contained over 99% of molecules, whereas in naive cells such clones contained under 1% of molecules. Highly expanded clone sizes could be underestimated because identical TCR molecules may share a barcode.

The library came from PCR. Sequencing took place on a NextSeq 500. Bulk TCR libraries were prepared as previously described, using TCR primers listed in Table S5. The Qiagen AllPrep DNA/RNA kit was used to purify total RNA. Before analysis, reads from multiple sequencing runs of one library were combined. The source study handled its data this way. Reads were retained only if the reads had an exact TCR constant sequence, and the retained reads were trimmed to 150 nt and grouped according to their 12-nt molecular barcodes. Reads within each barcode group were sub-clustered using a 15% Levenshtein threshold, and quality-weighted consensus sequences were constructed for each RNA molecule. Non-functional sequences were excluded, and lower-count sequences lying one edit away from another sequence were also excluded. Based on a fit of two negative binomial distributions, barcode sub-clusters having less than 20% of the maximum read count were discarded. Clones were called with MiXCR by TCRdb after fastp trimmed the public reads at Q25, and only in-frame beta chains were retained. Rows matching on CDR3 protein sequence are summarized as one entry with the most common DNA and genes. The V and J calls, along with clone size, are taken from TCRdb and not from the paper's own processing. In this sample the table shows under 800,000 distinct CDR3 sequences, roughly 25% of which occur a single time. In total, the top ten clones hold about 0.78% of the sample.

From its cysteine to its phenylalanine, the CDR3 spans 15 amino acids. Only the CDR3 DNA stays, 45 bases, in frame from base 1. The germline V gene encodes CDR1 MGHRA and CDR2 YSYEKL. The chain was built from TRBV4-1 and TRBJ1-1; TRBD1 matches 11 bases in the middle. The origin of this receptor is a human donor in good health. Some libraries in this study had Jurkat cell RNA spiked in. The sample comprised naive CD8+ T cells from blood, with Jurkat cell RNA spiked in. The cell subset or site label on this specimen signifies: FACS-sorted CD8+CD4-CCR7+CD45RA+ naive T cells. CDR3 loop: CASRRDRGTDPDAFF. DNA sequence: TGCGCCAGCAGGCGGGACAGGGGGACGGACCCTGACGCTTTCTTT.